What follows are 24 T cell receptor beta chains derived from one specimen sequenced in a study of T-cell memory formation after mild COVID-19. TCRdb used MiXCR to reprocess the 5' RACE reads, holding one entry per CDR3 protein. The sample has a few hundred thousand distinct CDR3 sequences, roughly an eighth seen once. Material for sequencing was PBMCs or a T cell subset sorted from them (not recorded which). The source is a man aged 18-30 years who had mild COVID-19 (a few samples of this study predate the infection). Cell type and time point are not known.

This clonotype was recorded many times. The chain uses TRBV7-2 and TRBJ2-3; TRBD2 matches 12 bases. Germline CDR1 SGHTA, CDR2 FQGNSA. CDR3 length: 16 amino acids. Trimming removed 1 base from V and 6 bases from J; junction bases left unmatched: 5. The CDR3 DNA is TGTGCCAGCAGCTTAGTGGCTAGCGGGGGGGATGATACGCAGTATTTT. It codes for CASSLVASGGDDTQYF.

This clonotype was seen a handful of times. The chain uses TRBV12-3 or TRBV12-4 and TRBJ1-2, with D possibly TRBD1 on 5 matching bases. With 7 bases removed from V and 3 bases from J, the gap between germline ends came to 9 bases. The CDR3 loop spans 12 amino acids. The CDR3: CASTPGDYGYTF. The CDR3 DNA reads TGTGCCAGCACCCCGGGGGACTATGGCTACACCTTC.

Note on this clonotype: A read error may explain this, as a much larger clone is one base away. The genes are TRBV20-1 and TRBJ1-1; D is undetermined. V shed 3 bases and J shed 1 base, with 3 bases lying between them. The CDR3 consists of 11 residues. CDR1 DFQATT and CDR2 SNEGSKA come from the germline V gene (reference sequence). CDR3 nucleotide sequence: TGCAGTGCTAGCACGAACACTGAAGCTTTCTTT. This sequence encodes CSASTNTEAFF.

The CDR3 here is CASSPRTGEAGELFF. The DNA for the CDR3 is TGTGCCAGCAGCCCGAGGACAGGGGAAGCCGGGGAGCTGTTTTTT. This chain joins TRBV7-6 and TRBJ2-2, with TRBD1 matching 9 bases. J was trimmed by 6 bases and V by 5 bases; bases with no gene match: 7. The CDR3 extends over 15 amino acids. Looked up from germline, CDR1 is SGHVS and CDR2 is FNYEAQ. The full variable domain, in which reference TRBV7-6 and TRBJ2-2 provide the parts outside the CDR3, is GAGVSQSPRYKVTKRGQDVALRCDPISGHVSLYWYRQALGQGPEFLTYFNYEAQQDKSGLPNDRFSAERPEGSISTLTIQRTEQRDSAMYRCASSPRTGEAGELFFGEGSRLTVL.

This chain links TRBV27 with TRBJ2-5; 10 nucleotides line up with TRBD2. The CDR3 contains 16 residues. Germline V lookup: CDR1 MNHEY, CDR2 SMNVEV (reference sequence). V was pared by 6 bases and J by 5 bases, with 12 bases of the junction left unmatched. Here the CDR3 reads CASRTKLAGAPETQYF. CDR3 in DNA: TGTGCCAGCAGGACTAAGCTAGCGGGGGCCCCGGAGACCCAGTACTTC.

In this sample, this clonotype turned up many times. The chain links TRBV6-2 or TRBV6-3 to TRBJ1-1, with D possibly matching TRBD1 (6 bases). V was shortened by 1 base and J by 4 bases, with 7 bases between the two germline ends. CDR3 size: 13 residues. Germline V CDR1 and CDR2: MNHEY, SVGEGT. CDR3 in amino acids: CASSYFRGTEAFF. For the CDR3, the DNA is TGTGCCAGCAGTTACTTCAGGGGCACTGAAGCTTTCTTT.

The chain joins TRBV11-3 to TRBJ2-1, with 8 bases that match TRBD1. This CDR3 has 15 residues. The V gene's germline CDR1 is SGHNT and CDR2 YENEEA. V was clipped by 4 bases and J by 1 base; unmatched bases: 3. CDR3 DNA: TGTGCCAGCAGCTCGACAGGGGAGTCCTACAATGAGCAGTTCTTC. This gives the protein CASSSTGESYNEQFF.

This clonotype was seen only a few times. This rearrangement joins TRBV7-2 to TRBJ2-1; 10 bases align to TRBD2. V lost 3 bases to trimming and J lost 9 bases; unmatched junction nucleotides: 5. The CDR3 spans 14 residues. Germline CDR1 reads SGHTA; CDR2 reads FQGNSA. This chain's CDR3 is CASSFTSGKAEQFF. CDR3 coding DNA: TGTGCCAGCAGCTTTACTAGCGGGAAGGCTGAGCAGTTCTTC.

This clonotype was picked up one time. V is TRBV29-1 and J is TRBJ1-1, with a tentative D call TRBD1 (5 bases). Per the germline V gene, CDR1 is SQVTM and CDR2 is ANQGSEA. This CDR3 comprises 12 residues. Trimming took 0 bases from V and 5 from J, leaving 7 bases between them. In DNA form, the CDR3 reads TGCAGCGTTGAAGAGGGGGAAACTGAAGCTTTCTTT. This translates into CSVEEGETEAFF.

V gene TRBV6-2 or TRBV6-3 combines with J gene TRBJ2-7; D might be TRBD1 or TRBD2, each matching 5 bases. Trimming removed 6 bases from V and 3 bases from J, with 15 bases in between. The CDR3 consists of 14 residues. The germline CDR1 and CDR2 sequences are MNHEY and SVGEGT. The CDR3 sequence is CASRGTGDLYEQYF. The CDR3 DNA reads TGTGCCAGCAGGGGAACCGGGGACCTCTACGAGCAGTACTTC.

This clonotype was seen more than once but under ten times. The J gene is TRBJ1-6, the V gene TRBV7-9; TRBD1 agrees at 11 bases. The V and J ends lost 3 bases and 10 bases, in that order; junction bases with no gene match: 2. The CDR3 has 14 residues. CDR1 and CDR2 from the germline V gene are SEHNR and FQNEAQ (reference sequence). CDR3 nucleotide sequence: TGTGCCAGCAGCTTGGGACAGGGGGAATCACCCCTCCACTTT. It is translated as CASSLGQGESPLHF.

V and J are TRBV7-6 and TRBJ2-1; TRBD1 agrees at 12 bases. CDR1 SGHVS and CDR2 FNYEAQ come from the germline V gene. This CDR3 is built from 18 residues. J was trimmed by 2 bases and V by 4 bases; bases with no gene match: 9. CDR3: CASSSRDRGRTAYNEQFF. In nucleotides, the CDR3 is TGTGCCAGCAGCTCCCGGGACAGGGGGCGAACTGCCTACAATGAGCAGTTCTTC. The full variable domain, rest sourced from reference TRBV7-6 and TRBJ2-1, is GAGVSQSPRYKVTKRGQDVALRCDPISGHVSLYWYRQALGQGPEFLTYFNYEAQQDKSGLPNDRFSAERPEGSISTLTIQRTEQRDSAMYRCASSSRDRGRTAYNEQFFGPGTRLTVL.

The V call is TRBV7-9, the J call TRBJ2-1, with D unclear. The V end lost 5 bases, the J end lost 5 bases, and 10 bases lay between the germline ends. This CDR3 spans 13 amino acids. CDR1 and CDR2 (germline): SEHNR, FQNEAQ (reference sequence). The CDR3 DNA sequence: TGTGCCAGCAGCGGACCTGCTGACAATGAGCAGTTCTTC. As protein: CASSGPADNEQFF.

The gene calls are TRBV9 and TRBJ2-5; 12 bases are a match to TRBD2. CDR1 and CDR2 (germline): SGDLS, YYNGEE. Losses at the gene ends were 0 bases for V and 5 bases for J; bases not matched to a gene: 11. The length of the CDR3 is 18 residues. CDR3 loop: CASSVGYILAGGFETQYF. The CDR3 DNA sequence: TGTGCCAGCAGCGTAGGTTACATACTAGCGGGGGGATTTGAGACCCAGTACTTC.

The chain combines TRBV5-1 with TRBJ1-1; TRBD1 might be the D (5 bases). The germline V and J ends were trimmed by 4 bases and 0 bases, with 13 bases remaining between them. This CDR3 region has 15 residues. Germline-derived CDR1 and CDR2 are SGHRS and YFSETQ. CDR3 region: CASSPGLTMNTEAFF. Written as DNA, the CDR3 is TGCGCCAGCAGCCCGGGACTTACCATGAACACTGAAGCTTTCTTT.

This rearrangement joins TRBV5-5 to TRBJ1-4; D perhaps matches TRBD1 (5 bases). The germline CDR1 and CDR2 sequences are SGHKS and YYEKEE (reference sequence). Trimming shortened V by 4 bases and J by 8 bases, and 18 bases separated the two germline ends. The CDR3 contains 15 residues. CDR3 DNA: TGTGCCAGCAGCCGTGAGGGGTTGTTAGGAGAAAAACTGTTTTTT. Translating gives CASSREGLLGEKLFF.

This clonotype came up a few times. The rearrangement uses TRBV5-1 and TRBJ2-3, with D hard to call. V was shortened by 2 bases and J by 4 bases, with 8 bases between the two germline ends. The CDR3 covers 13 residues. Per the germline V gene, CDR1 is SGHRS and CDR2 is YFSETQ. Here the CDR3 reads CASSFGVADTQYF. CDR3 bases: TGCGCCAGCAGCTTCGGTGTCGCAGATACGCAGTATTTT.

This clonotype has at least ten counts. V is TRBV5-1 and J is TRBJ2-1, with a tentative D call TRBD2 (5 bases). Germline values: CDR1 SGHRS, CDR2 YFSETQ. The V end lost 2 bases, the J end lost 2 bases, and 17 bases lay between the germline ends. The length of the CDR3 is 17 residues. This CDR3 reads CASSFVRSGETYNEQFF. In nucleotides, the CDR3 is TGCGCCAGCAGCTTTGTGCGGTCCGGGGAGACCTACAATGAGCAGTTCTTC.

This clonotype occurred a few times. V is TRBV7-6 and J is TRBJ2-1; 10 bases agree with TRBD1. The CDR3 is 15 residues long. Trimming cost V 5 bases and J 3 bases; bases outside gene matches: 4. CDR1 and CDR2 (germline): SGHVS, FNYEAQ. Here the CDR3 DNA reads TGTGCCAGCAGCCAGGACAGGGGGAACTACAATGAGCAGTTCTTC. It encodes CASSQDRGNYNEQFF.

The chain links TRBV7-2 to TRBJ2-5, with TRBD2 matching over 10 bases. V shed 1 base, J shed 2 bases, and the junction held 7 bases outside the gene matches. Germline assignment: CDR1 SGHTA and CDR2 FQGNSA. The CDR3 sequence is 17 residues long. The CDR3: CASSLVASGGPQETQYF. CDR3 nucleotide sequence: TGTGCCAGCAGCTTAGTGGCTAGCGGGGGACCACAAGAGACCCAGTACTTC.

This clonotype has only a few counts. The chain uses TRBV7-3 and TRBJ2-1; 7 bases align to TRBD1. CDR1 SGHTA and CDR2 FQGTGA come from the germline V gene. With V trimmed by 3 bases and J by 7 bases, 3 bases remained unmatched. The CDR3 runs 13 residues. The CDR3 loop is CASSFGQANEQFF. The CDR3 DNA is TGTGCCAGCAGCTTCGGACAGGCGAATGAGCAGTTCTTC.

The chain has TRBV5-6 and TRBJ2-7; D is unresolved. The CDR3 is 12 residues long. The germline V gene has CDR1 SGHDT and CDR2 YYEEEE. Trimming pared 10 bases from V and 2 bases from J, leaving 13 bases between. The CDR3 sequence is CAPEGITYEQYF. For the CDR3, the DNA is TGTGCCCCGGAAGGAATTACCTACGAGCAGTACTTC.

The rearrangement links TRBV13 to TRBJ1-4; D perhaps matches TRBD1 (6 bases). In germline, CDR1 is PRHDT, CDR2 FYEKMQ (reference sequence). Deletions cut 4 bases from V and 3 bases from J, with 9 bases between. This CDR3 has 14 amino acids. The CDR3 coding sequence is TGTGCCAGCAGCTGGGGGGGCTCTAATGAAAAACTGTTTTTT. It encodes CASSWGGSNEKLFF. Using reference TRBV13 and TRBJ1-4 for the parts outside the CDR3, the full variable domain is AAGVIQSPRHLIKEKRETATLKCYPIPRHDTVYWYQQGPGQDPQFLISFYEKMQSDKGSIPDRFSAQQFSDYHSELNMSSLELGDSALYFCASSWGGSNEKLFFGSGTQLSVL.

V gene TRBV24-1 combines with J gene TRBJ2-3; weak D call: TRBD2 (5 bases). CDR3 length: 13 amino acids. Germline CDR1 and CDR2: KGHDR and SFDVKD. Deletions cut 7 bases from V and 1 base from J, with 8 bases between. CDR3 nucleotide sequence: TGTGCCACCAGGTCCGGGGGCACAGATACGCAGTATTTT. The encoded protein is CATRSGGTDTQYF.